This paragraph covers one TCR beta chain sequence. It lacks a known antigen. It has no much larger one-base neighbor in the sample; base qualities were not kept. Donors were roughly 40 systemically healthy Caucasian individuals from Russia aged roughly 6 to 100 years. Approximately 9.3 milliliters of peripheral blood were drawn from each donor into EDTA-treated Vacutainer tubes. Ficoll-Paque density-gradient centrifugation was used to isolate PBMCs, with at least 7 million per sample. Total RNA, at least 6 micrograms per sample, was extracted from PBMCs with Trizol reagent. Naive CD45RAhigh/CD27high T cell percentages were measured by flow cytometry on a PBMC aliquot from every donor. Receptor libraries were prepared by 5' RACE. The sample was run on an Illumina HiSeq 2500. A second PCR of 7 to 11 cycles was run with a J-beta primer mix and a sample-barcoded 5' primer. Each TCR beta cDNA molecule received a unique molecular identifier from a template-switch 5' adaptor carrying 12 random nucleotides. At least 2.5 million CDR3-containing paired-end reads were obtained from each sample. All of the RNA was converted into first-strand cDNA using the Mint cDNA synthesis kit, with a TRBC-specific oligonucleotide serving as the primer. All cDNA was treated with uracil-DNA glycosylase and then went through a first 18-cycle PCR with the universal primers M1SS and BC2_uni_R. In the paper's pipeline: For normalization, 1 million high-quality reads, each with a distinct molecular identifier, were randomly selected from each sample. Instead of being binned into consensus sequences, reads that shared molecular identifiers were thrown out. CDR3 identification, clonotype clustering and error correction used MiTCR with a Q25 quality threshold and the strictest error-elimination algorithm. A nonparametric unseen species model with Euler transformation was used to estimate a lower bound on total TCR beta diversity. TCRdb reprocessed the public reads (quality trimming at Q25 with fastp, clone calling with MiXCR) and kept in-frame beta chains. A single entry per CDR3 protein holds the most common genes and DNA from its merged rows. The authors' filters were not applied to this entry. Recorded for this sample are roughly 1.7 million distinct CDR3 sequences; roughly 32% of them occurred a single time. The ten largest clones take up approximately 10% of the sample.

Taken from the germline V gene (reference sequence), the CDR1 and CDR2 loops are SEHNR and FQNEAQ. Clipping removes 5 bases from V and 7 bases from J, with 11 as the unmatched junction base count. Including cysteine and phenylalanine, the CDR3 has 16 amino acids. Just CDR3 DNA is preserved here, 48 bases in frame from base 1. These data are taken from a study of blood T cells in healthy people across ages (dated by TCRdb to between 2014 and 2017). Turning to the overall study: In model experiments, roughly one uniquely barcoded TCR beta cDNA molecule per two T cells was captured by template switching. Age-related changes in TCR beta repertoire diversity were measured in the study by deep sequencing normalized with unique cDNA molecular identifiers. Four age groups were formed from the donors: young (average approximately 16 years), middle-aged (approximately 39), aged (around 68) and long-lived (around 80). To avoid experimental bias, donors of different ages were distributed randomly across sequencing lanes. For two donors (one aged 18 to 29 and one aged 80 or older), the study analyzed two additional independent replicas of 1 million unique cDNA reads from the same blood draw. Beyond this particular receptor, the publication reports: Estimates of total diversity based on one million sequenced T cells were regarded as lower bounds and as underestimates. Bulk unsorted PBMC profiling prevented conclusive comparison of naive and antigen-experienced compartments. Because donor CMV infection status was unknown, age-related changes in expanded clonotypes were potentially confounded. Observed TCR beta diversity correlated strongly with the percentage of naive T cells measured by flow cytometry. As age increased, observed TCR beta diversity per million T cells dropped in a roughly linear way, and a significant reduction was already evident by age about 40. Compared with the aged group, more naive CD4+ T cells, fewer expanded clones and increased TCR diversity were shown by the long-lived group, suggesting age selection.

This receptor was obtained from a woman in her 30s in good health. The sequenced sample consisted of blood. The chain employs TRBV7-9 and TRBJ1-1; 12 bases in the middle match TRBD1. The sequenced DNA: TGTGCCAGCAGCCCCCGGAGGGACAGGGGGCTCGTTGAAGCTTTCTTT. Its translation reads: CASSPRRDRGLVEAFF.